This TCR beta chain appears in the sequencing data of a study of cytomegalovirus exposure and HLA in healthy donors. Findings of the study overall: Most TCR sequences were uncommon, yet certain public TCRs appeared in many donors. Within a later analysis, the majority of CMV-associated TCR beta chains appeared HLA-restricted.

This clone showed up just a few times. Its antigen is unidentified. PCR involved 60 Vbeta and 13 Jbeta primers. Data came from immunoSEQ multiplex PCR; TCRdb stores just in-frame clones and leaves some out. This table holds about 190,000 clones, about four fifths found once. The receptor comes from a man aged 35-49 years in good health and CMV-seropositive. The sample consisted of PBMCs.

The CDR3 bases are TGTGCCACCCAGAGGGGACAGGGGGAGTACGAGCAGTACTTC. Translated, it gives CATQRGQGEYEQYF. The J gene is TRBJ2-7, the V gene TRBV19; TRBD1 agrees at 11 bases. This CDR3 is 14 amino acids long. Looked up from germline, CDR1 is LNHDA and CDR2 is SQIVND (reference sequence). V gave up 10 bases and J gave up 4 bases; unmatched junction bases: 9.